The 8 T cell receptor beta chains given below trace back to one sample, sequenced in a study of cytomegalovirus exposure and HLA in healthy donors. Use of 60 Vbeta and 13 Jbeta primers characterized the PCR. The data were produced by immunoSEQ multiplex PCR, yet TCRdb's version contains in-frame clones alone and is incomplete. The table records 140,000 to 150,000 clones, approximately 70% of them present only once. Sequences were obtained from PBMCs. Source of these receptors: a woman aged 55 to 70 in good health and CMV-seropositive.

This chain links TRBV11-2 with TRBJ2-1; 12 bases match TRBD2. V was clipped by 5 bases and J by 7 bases; unmatched bases: 6. The germline CDR1 and CDR2 sequences are SGHAT and FQNNGV. The CDR3 has 15 residues. The CDR3 nucleotides are TGTGCCAGCAGCCCCGGACTAGCGGGAAGGAATGAGCAGTTCTTC. Translated, it gives CASSPGLAGRNEQFF. The full variable domain, rest sourced from reference TRBV11-2 and TRBJ2-1, is EAGVAQSPRYKIIEKRQSVAFWCNPISGHATLYWYQQILGQGPKLLIQFQNNGVVDDSQLPKDRFSAERLKGVDSTLKIQPAKLEDSAVYLCASSPGLAGRNEQFFGPGTRLTVL.

This clone was counted between two and nine times. CDR3 nucleotide sequence: TGTGCCAGCTCACCACCGAGCGTCGGAGATACGCAGTATTTT. Its translation is CASSPPSVGDTQYF. The chain recombines TRBV18 with TRBJ2-3; D is ambiguous. CDR3 length: 14 amino acids. V lost 0 bases and J 5 bases, leaving 9 bases between the germline ends. Germline V lookup: CDR1 KGHSH, CDR2 LQKENI.

The chain has TRBV28 and TRBJ2-7; no clear D. The CDR3 extends over 13 amino acids. V lost 5 bases to trimming and J lost 0 bases, with 8 bases between them. Germline V CDR1 and CDR2: MDHEN, SYDVKM. The CDR3 here is CASSASSSYEQYF. Written as DNA, the CDR3 is TGTGCCAGCAGTGCCTCGAGCTCCTACGAGCAGTACTTC.

Comment on this clone: Within the sample, other DNA sequences also encode this same CDR3. J is TRBJ1-2 and V is TRBV6-5; tentative D call: TRBD1 (6 bases). The ends were cut back, 6 bases at V and 5 bases at J, with 13 bases in the middle. Germline CDR1 reads MNHEY; CDR2 reads SVGAGI. The CDR3 runs to 13 residues. CDR3 residues: CASSPGQLYGYTF. In DNA form, the CDR3 reads TGTGCCAGCAGCCCCGGACAGTTATATGGCTACACCTTC.

J is TRBJ1-2 and V is TRBV14, with 10 bases that match TRBD1. V lost 3 bases and J lost 8; bases outside the gene matches: 15. The CDR3 runs 17 residues. Germline V gene lookup returns CDR1 SGHDN and CDR2 FVKESK. CDR3 region: CASSQTGTGATIYGYTF. The CDR3 bases are TGTGCCAGCAGCCAGACCGGGACAGGGGCAACAATATACGGCTACACCTTC.

The chain combines TRBV9 with TRBJ1-5; 9 nucleotides line up with TRBD1. The CDR3 is 17 residues long. Unmatched junction bases numbered 11, after V lost 0 bases and J lost 7 bases. Germline V lookup: CDR1 SGDLS, CDR2 YYNGEE. CDR3 DNA: TGTGCCAGCAGCGTAGGTGGGGGACAGGGAGTCAAACAGCCCCAGCATTTT. This gives the protein CASSVGGGQGVKQPQHF. Complete variable domain (other parts from reference TRBV9 and TRBJ1-5): DSGVTQTPKHLITATGQRVTLRCSPRSGDLSVYWYQQSLDQGLQFLIQYYNGEERAKGNILERFSAQQFPDLHSELNLSSLELGDSALYFCASSVGGGQGVKQPQHFGDGTRLSIL.

In its sample, this clone was seen once. This chain links TRBV11-2 with TRBJ2-7; a possible D gene is TRBD1 (5 bases). V was clipped by 6 bases and J by 2 bases, with 11 bases between them. Germline values: CDR1 SGHAT, CDR2 FQNNGV. The CDR3 has 13 amino acids. This chain's CDR3 is CASRPGQTYEQYF. CDR3 DNA sequence: TGTGCCAGCAGACCTGGACAAACCTACGAGCAGTACTTC.

The chain uses TRBV6-1 and TRBJ1-2; 8 bases fit TRBD1. V lost 6 bases to trimming and J lost 0 bases; unmatched junction nucleotides: 3. The CDR3 extends over 14 amino acids. CDR1 is MNHNS, CDR2 SASEGT, per germline. The CDR3, as DNA: TGTGCCAGCAGGGGGACAGGATCTAACTATGGCTACACCTTC. This translates into CASRGTGSNYGYTF.